This entry is about one T cell receptor (beta chain). Its antigen is still unknown. This specimen comes from a study of identical twins. V dropped 4 bases and J dropped 5; count of bases not matched to a gene: 5. The CDR3 is made up of 14 amino acids. CDR1 and CDR2 (germline): SGHNT, YYREEE (reference sequence). The study, taken as a whole, reports: Insertion counts were lower in abundant cord blood beta clonotypes, a trend that memory repertoires did not show. Out-of-frame sharing of TCR alpha in monozygotic twins was underestimated by models.

A universal primer site was added by template switching, and unique molecular identifiers were carried by the cDNA. Using its own MiXCR run on the 5' RACE reads, TCRdb lists one record per CDR3 protein. The table has just over 450,000 distinct CDR3 sequences, about 14% seen once. The data were also submitted as part of a second study, on yellow fever vaccine responses in identical twins. That publication notes: Among the twins, the vaccine T cell response reportedly seemed partly convergent and partly personalized.

The chain has TRBV5-4 and TRBJ2-5; 10 bases match TRBD2. This TCR was recovered from a young woman in good health. Material: CD4+ T cells sorted from blood. The CDR3 coding sequence is TGTGCCAGCAGCCCCGGGGGACTAGCGGAGACCCAGTACTTC. As protein: CASSPGGLAETQYF.